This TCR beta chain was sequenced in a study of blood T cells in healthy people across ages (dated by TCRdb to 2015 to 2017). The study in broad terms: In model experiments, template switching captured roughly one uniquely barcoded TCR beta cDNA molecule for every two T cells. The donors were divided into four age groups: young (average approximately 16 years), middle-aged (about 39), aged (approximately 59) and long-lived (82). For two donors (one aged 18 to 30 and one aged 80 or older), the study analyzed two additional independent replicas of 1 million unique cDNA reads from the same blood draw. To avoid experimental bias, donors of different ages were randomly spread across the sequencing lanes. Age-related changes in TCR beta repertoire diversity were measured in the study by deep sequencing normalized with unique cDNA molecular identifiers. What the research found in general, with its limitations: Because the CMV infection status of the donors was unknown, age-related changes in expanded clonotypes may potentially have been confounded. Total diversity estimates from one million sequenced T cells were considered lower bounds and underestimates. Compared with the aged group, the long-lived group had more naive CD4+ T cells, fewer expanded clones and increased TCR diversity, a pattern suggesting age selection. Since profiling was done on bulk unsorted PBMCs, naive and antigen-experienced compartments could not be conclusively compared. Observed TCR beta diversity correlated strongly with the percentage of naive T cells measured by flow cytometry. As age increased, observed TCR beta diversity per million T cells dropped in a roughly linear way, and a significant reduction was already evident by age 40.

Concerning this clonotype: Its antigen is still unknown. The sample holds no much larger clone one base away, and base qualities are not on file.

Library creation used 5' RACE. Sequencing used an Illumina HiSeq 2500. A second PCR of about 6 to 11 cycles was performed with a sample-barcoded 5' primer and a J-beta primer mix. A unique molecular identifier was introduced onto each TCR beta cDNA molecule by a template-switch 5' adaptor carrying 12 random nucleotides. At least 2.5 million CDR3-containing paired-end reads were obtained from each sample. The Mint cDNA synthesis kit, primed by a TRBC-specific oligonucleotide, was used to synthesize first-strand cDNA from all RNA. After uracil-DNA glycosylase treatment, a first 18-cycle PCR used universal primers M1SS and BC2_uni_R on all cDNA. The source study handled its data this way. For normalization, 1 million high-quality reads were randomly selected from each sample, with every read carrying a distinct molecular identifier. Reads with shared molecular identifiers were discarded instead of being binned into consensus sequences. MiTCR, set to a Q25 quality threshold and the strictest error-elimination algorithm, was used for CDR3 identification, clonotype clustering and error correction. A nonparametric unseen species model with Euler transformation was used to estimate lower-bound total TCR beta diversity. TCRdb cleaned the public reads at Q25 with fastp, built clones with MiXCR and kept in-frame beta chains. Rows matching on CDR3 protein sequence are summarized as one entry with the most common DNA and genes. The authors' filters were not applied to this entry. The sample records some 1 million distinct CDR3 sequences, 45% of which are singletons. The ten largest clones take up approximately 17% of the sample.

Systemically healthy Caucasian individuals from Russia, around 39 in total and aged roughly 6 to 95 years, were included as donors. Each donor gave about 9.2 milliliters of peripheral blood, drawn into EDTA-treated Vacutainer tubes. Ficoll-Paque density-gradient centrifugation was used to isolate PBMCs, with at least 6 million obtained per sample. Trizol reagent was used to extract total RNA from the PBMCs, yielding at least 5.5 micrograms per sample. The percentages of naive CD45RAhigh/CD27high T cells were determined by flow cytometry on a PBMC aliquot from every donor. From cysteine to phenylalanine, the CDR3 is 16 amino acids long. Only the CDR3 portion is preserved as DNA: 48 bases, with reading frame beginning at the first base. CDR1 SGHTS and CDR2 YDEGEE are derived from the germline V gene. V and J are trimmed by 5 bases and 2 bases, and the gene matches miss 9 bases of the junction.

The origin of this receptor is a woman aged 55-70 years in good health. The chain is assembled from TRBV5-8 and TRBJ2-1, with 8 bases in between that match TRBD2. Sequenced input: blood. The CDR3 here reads CASSQGIAGPYNEQFF. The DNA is TGTGCCAGCAGTCAAGGAATAGCGGGACCCTACAATGAGCAGTTCTTC.